This entry concerns a single T cell receptor beta chain. No antigen is known for it. This record belongs to a study of cytomegalovirus exposure and HLA in healthy donors. Findings and caveats of the study: Rarity characterized most TCR sequences, yet some public TCRs appeared in many donors.

The PCR employed 60 Vbeta primers together with 13 Jbeta primers. Sequenced by immunoSEQ multiplex PCR; TCRdb stores in-frame clones only, minus some. The sample includes about 160,000 clones, approximately 77% of them seen just once. The sample was PBMCs. The sequence was collected from a female donor in good health and CMV-seronegative.

Here the CDR3 reads CASSIFDRGAEKLFF. In nucleotides, the CDR3 is TGTGCCAGTAGTATTTTCGACAGGGGGGCTGAAAAACTGTTTTTT. The chain is built from TRBV19 and TRBJ1-4, with TRBD1 matching over 9 bases. The CDR3 covers 15 residues. J lost 7 bases, V lost 3 bases, and 6 bases had no gene match. Germline V gene sequence: CDR1 LNHDA, CDR2 SQIVND (reference sequence).